The rows below give T cell receptor beta chains drawn from one sample of a study of cytomegalovirus exposure and HLA in healthy donors. Some clones are missing from TCRdb's copy, which holds only in-frame ones; the method was immunoSEQ multiplex PCR. The sample consists of 55,000 to 70,000 clones, 91% of them appearing once. Sequencing was done on a sample of PBMCs. The receptors were sampled from a man aged 18 to 30 in good health and CMV-seronegative. CDR3s include the opening cysteine and the closing phenylalanine or tryptophan.

V: TRBV7-9
CDR3: CASSPGDSTALYGYTF

V: TRBV5-4
CDR3: CASRVAVELATDTQYF

V: TRBV4-3
CDR3: CASSQDQQGVDEQFF

V: TRBV14
CDR3: CASSQVATSGSSTDTQYF

V: TRBV4-3
CDR3: CASSPQTGETGELFF

V: TRBV6-1
CDR3: CASSEARAGFGYEQYF

V: TRBV7-2
CDR3: CASSPRRTSVRETQYF

V: TRBV6-4
CDR3: CASSANQGSRGYTF

V: TRBV28
CDR3: CASSPPPRWGVLETQYF

V: TRBV7-2
CDR3: CASSPAGGPGDTQYF

V: TRBV4-3
CDR3: CASSQDRLTSYEQYF

V: TRBV1
CDR3: CTSAPRERETETQYF

V: TRBV28
CDR3: CASPGPLNEQFF

V: TRBV14
CDR3: CASSQDTSAGLAGGPQYF

V: TRBV30
CDR3: CAWSGGASGIYEQYF

V: TRBV11-2
CDR3: CASSPSSLNYGYTF

V: TRBV9
CDR3: CASSVGPDTQYF

V: TRBV7-7
CDR3: CASSLGASTDTQYF